This T cell receptor (beta chain) comes out of a study of vaccination effects on CD4 cells after COVID-19. Study background: Post-vaccine sampling occurred a median 72 days after the second dose.

CD4+ T cells specific for antigen were expanded with viral peptide pools by the ViraFEST assay before sequencing. Cells that had been cultured for ten to eleven days were the source of isolated CD4+ T cells. Participants were given two doses of BNT162b2 or mRNA-1273 vaccine. None of the vaccinated had previously contracted SARS-CoV-2, and their nucleocapsid antibodies tested negative. The CDR3 consists of 16 residues. With 1 base removed from V and 7 bases from J, the gap between germline ends came to 17 bases. Germline CDR1 LGHNA, CDR2 YNFKEQ. Study-wide results and limits: At late timepoints after vaccination, vaccine- and infection-induced clones shrank markedly. Nearly all vaccine-induced clones in healthy recipients recognized only SARS-CoV-2.

Clones were read by immunoSEQ multiplex PCR, and TCRdb kept only the in-frame ones, dropping some. This sample has roughly 16,000 clones; about 75% occur once, and the top ten carry approximately 17%. This clone has more than one count but fewer than ten. Its specificity is not known. The sample consisted of CD4+ T cells from PBMCs cultured with HCoV-NL63 spike peptides, taken after COVID-19 vaccination. The rearrangement uses TRBV4-2 and TRBJ1-3; D perhaps matches TRBD1 (5 bases). The source is a human donor who received a COVID-19 vaccine. DNA for the CDR3: TGTGCCAGCAGCCAAGGGCCGAGCACAGGCGGCAACACCATATATTTT. This codes for CASSQGPSTGGNTIYF.